This T cell receptor (beta chain) came from a study of OX40 agonist ivuxolimab in advanced cancers. About the study: Dose-escalation patients had hepatocellular carcinoma, melanoma, renal cell or head and neck cancer. Age averaged about 62 years (range roughly 23 to 85), and roughly 80% were male. Notes on the study in general: At doses 0.1 to 3.0 mg/kg, CD4+ and CD8+ clones expanded.

On this clone itself: The antigen remains undetermined.

Produced via immunoSEQ multiplex PCR; TCRdb's table is partial and in-frame only. The sample includes under 90,000 clones, approximately 90% of them seen just once. Germline CDR1 SGHTA, CDR2 FQGNSA. V was pared by 5 bases and J by 4 bases, with 13 bases of the junction left unmatched. The CDR3 consists of 17 residues. Collection of blood occurred at baseline, at cycle 4 day 1, and at cycle 7 day 1. The input for sequencing was CD4+ or CD8+ T cells sorted from blood, taken in a trial of the OX40 agonist ivuxolimab. The TCR sequence derives from an adult with an advanced solid tumor such as melanoma, head and neck, liver or kidney cancer. This sequence joins TRBV7-2 and TRBJ2-7; 11 bases align to TRBD2. For the CDR3, the DNA is TGTGCCAGCAGCCCGGGTTGGGGTAGCGGGAGGGGGTACGAGCAGTACTTC. Translating gives CASSPGWGSGRGYEQYF.